Listed here are 32 T cell receptor beta chains from one sample, sequenced in a study of spatial heterogeneity in lung cancer (dated by TCRdb to between 2018 and 2021). The library relied on 5' RACE. TCRdb records NextSeq 500 as the sequencer. Starting from the raw public reads, TCRdb applied fastp trimming at Q25, assembled clones with MiXCR and retained in-frame beta chains. When rows share a CDR3 protein, they turn into one entry using the most common DNA and genes. The sample contains about 38,000 distinct CDR3 sequences, 5.8% of them found a single time. The ten largest account for roughly 11% of the sample. What this sample's time point label stands for: sample taken at primary tumor resection. For TCR sequencing, whole RNA was extracted from tumor and nontumor lung tissue, or from cryopreserved PBMC samples, and no cell sorting was done. The material sequenced was PBMCs, taken at surgery. The source is a male donor with early-stage non-small cell lung cancer.

The chain links TRBV11-3 to TRBJ2-3; D is perhaps TRBD2 (7 bases). Germline CDR1 is SGHNT and CDR2 is YENEEA. V shed 5 bases and J shed 2 bases, with 17 bases lying between them. There are 16 residues in the CDR3. CDR3 bases: TGTGCCAGCAGCACAGGGATGGGGGGGGCCACAGATACGCAGTATTTT. Amino acids: CASSTGMGGATDTQYF.

This clonotype was found once. V gene TRBV19 combines with J gene TRBJ2-3; D might be TRBD2 (6 bases). The ends were cut back, 5 bases at V and 1 base at J, with 7 bases in the middle. The CDR3 has 13 amino acids. Germline V gene data show CDR1 as LNHDA and CDR2 as SQIVND (reference sequence). The CDR3 DNA reads as TGTGCCAGTAGTTGGAGGGGCACAGATACGCAGTATTTT. Protein sequence: CASSWRGTDTQYF.

This clonotype showed up many times. The rearrangement uses TRBV7-2 and TRBJ1-5, with 7 bases lining up with TRBD1. This CDR3 is 18 amino acids long. V lost 0 bases, J lost 2 bases, and 10 bases stayed unmatched. Germline-derived CDR1 and CDR2 are SGHTA and FQGNSA. In DNA, the CDR3 is TGTGCCAGCAGCTTAGCGCCTTATAGGGGGCGAGGCAATCAGCCCCAGCATTTT. It is translated as CASSLAPYRGRGNQPQHF. The full variable domain, rest sourced from reference TRBV7-2 and TRBJ1-5, is GAGVSQSPSNKVTEKGKDVELRCDPISGHTALYWYRQSLGQGLEFLIYFQGNSAPDKSGLPSDRFSAERTGGSVSTLTIQRTQQEDSAVYLCASSLAPYRGRGNQPQHFGDGTRLSIL.

The chain uses TRBV20-1 and TRBJ2-3; D is possibly TRBD1 or TRBD2 (5 bases each). Germline V gene sequence: CDR1 DFQATT, CDR2 SNEGSKA (reference sequence). V was pared by 0 bases and J by 5 bases, with 18 bases between. The CDR3 extends over 16 amino acids. CDR3 residues: CSARDYRGRPRDTQYF. Written as DNA, the CDR3 is TGCAGTGCTAGAGATTATCGGGGCCGACCCAGAGATACGCAGTATTTT.

This clonotype showed up many times. The CDR3 DNA follows: TGTGCCAGCAGTGAAGGGGGCGTCTACGAGCAGTACTTC. Encoded protein: CASSEGGVYEQYF. The rearrangement uses TRBV6-5 and TRBJ2-7, with 7 bases that match TRBD1. The CDR3 runs to 13 residues. Germline lookup yields CDR1 MNHEY and CDR2 SVGAGI. The J segment lost 3 bases and the V segment lost 5 bases, leaving 4 bases of the junction unmatched.

Many counts were recorded for this clonotype. The chain recombines TRBV6-2 or TRBV6-3 with TRBJ1-1; TRBD1 matches 7 bases. After removal of 2 bases from V and 2 bases from J, the junction contained 5 bases not matched to a gene. The germline gives CDR1 MNHEY, CDR2 SVGEGT. There are 15 residues in the CDR3. The CDR3 here is CASSYERGRNTEAFF. The CDR3 coding sequence is TGTGCCAGCAGTTACGAGAGGGGGCGAAACACTGAAGCTTTCTTT.

This clonotype was observed at least ten times. This chain links TRBV7-9 with TRBJ2-1, with D perhaps matching TRBD2 (5 bases). The germline V gene encodes CDR1 SEHNR and CDR2 FQNEAQ (reference sequence). V was cut by 0 bases and J by 5 bases, with 5 bases left in between. The CDR3 is 13 amino acids. CDR3 sequence (DNA): TGTGCCAGCAGCTTAGCGAGGGACAATGAGCAGTTCTTC. Its translation: CASSLARDNEQFF. The full variable domain, rest sourced from reference TRBV7-9 and TRBJ2-1, is DTGVSQNPRHKITKRGQNVTFRCDPISEHNRLYWYRQTLGQGPEFLTYFQNEAQLEKSRLLSDRFSAERPKGSFSTLEIQRTEQGDSAMYLCASSLARDNEQFFGPGTRLTVL.

The genes are TRBV18 and TRBJ1-6; D gene ambiguous. Germline V lookup: CDR1 KGHSH, CDR2 LQKENI. V was shortened by 3 bases and J by 0 bases, with 3 bases between the two germline ends. The CDR3 has 14 residues. CDR3 coding DNA: TGTGCCAGCTCACCGCCCTCCTATAATTCACCCCTCCACTTT. It encodes CASSPPSYNSPLHF.

This chain links TRBV30 with TRBJ1-2; 8 bases fit TRBD1. This CDR3 comprises 15 residues. The V segment lost 3 bases and the J segment 3 bases; nucleotides outside the gene matches: 9. The V gene's germline CDR1 is GTSNPN and CDR2 SVGIG (reference sequence). The CDR3 DNA reads as TGTGCCTGGAGCCAGGACAGGGTGTGGTACTATGGCTACACCTTC. Protein: CAWSQDRVWYYGYTF. Based on the CDR3 plus reference TRBV30 and TRBJ1-2, the full variable domain is SQTIHQWPATLVQPVGSPLSLECTVEGTSNPNLYWYRQAAGRGLQLLFYSVGIGQISSEVPQNLSASRPQDRQFILSSKKLLLSDSGFYLCAWSQDRVWYYGYTFGSGTRLTVV.

The rearrangement links TRBV3-1 to TRBJ2-4, with D tentatively TRBD2 (5 bases). V was cut by 2 bases and J by 3 bases, with 14 bases left in between. Germline V gene data show CDR1 as LGHDT and CDR2 as YNNKEL (reference sequence). The CDR3 runs 16 residues. The CDR3 is CASSQRNSVFKNIQYF. The DNA for the CDR3 is TGTGCCAGCAGCCAAAGGAATAGCGTTTTCAAAAACATTCAGTACTTC.

The chain links TRBV7-2 to TRBJ1-1; D uncertain. Trimming stripped 1 base from V and 4 bases from J, with 13 bases between. Looked up from germline, CDR1 is SGHTA and CDR2 is FQGNSA. This CDR3 is built from 15 residues. The DNA for the CDR3 is TGTGCCAGCAGCTTAGATCGGGGTTGGGGCACTGAAGCTTTCTTT. This gives the protein CASSLDRGWGTEAFF.

At least ten counts were recorded for this clonotype. V gene TRBV27 combines with J gene TRBJ1-2; 8 bases line up with TRBD1. The trim removed 8 bases at V and 5 bases at J, leaving 13 bases unmatched. Germline CDR1 and CDR2: MNHEY and SMNVEV (reference sequence). The CDR3 runs 15 residues. The CDR3 DNA reads as TGTGCCAGCTCCGCCGGCACAGGGGGTATTTATGGCTACACCTTC. Translated: CASSAGTGGIYGYTF.

Ten or more counts support this clonotype. This chain joins TRBV4-3 and TRBJ1-4, with D possibly TRBD1 on 6 matching bases. This CDR3 has 16 residues. Trimming took 2 bases from V and 4 from J, leaving 14 bases between them. Germline CDR1 is LGHNA and CDR2 is YSLEER. The CDR3: CASSQNHRENNEKLFF. The CDR3 DNA reads TGCGCCAGCAGCCAAAACCACAGGGAAAATAATGAAAAACTGTTTTTT.

The CDR3: CAISESEDPQETQYF. The CDR3 coding sequence is TGTGCCATCAGTGAGTCTGAGGATCCCCAAGAGACCCAGTACTTC. This chain uses TRBV10-3 with TRBJ2-5, with D unclear. This CDR3 spans 15 amino acids. Germline lookup yields CDR1 ENHRY and CDR2 SYGVKD. V gave up 0 bases and J gave up 1 base, with 9 bases separating them.

This rearrangement joins TRBV20-1 to TRBJ1-3, with D possibly TRBD1 on 5 matching bases. V lost 2 bases, J lost 0 bases, and 17 bases lay in between. The germline V gene encodes CDR1 DFQATT and CDR2 SNEGSKA (reference sequence). The CDR3 length is 17 residues. The CDR3 DNA follows: TGCAGTGCTAGAAGGCCAGGGACGGCGAGCTCTGGAAACACCATATATTTT. Its protein is CSARRPGTASSGNTIYF.

This clonotype showed up many times. This sequence joins TRBV20-1 and TRBJ2-3; TRBD2 matches at 8 bases. CDR1 is DFQATT, CDR2 SNEGSKA, per germline (reference sequence). The CDR3 sequence is 16 residues long. Germline trimming cut 3 bases from V and 1 base from J; bases unmatched to any gene: 9. The CDR3 DNA reads TGCAGTGCTAGGAGAGCGGGGGCGGTAGGCACAGATACGCAGTATTTT. Protein sequence: CSARRAGAVGTDTQYF.

The chain joins TRBV10-2 to TRBJ1-1, with TRBD1 as a possible D gene (6 bases). The V and J ends lost 6 bases and 0 bases respectively, with 11 bases between them. Germline V gene sequence: CDR1 WSHSY, CDR2 SAAADI. The length of the CDR3 is 14 residues. DNA for the CDR3: TGCGCCAGCAGACGGGACAACATGAACACTGAAGCTTTCTTT. Translation gives CASRRDNMNTEAFF.

This clonotype was seen ten or more times. This sequence joins TRBV18 and TRBJ1-1, with D perhaps TRBD1 (5 bases). The V gene's germline CDR1 is KGHSH and CDR2 LQKENI. The length of the CDR3 is 14 residues. Trimming cost V 4 bases and J 5 bases, with 14 bases left between them. The CDR3 spells CASSRKIGDTEAFF. The CDR3, as DNA: TGTGCCAGCTCACGAAAGATAGGGGATACTGAAGCTTTCTTT.

This clonotype has a count of ten or more. V is TRBV18 and J is TRBJ1-1; TRBD1 is a possible D gene (6 bases). The V gene's germline CDR1 is KGHSH and CDR2 LQKENI. The CDR3 is 13 residues long. The V end lost 2 bases, the J end lost 4 bases, and 8 bases lay between the germline ends. The CDR3 loop reads CASSPTGATEAFF. CDR3 nucleotides: TGTGCCAGCTCACCAACGGGGGCCACTGAAGCTTTCTTT.

Ten or more counts support this clonotype. The V gene is TRBV7-8, the J gene TRBJ2-1; 8 positions agree with TRBD1. V gave up 5 bases and J gave up 8 bases; unmatched junction bases: 5. Germline V gene lookup returns CDR1 SGHVS and CDR2 FQNEAQ. The CDR3 totals 13 residues. The CDR3 region is CASSPPGGHEQFF. CDR3 nucleotides: TGTGCCAGCAGCCCCCCAGGGGGCCATGAGCAGTTCTTC. Supplemented by reference TRBV7-8 and TRBJ2-1, the full variable domain reads GAGVSQSPRYKVAKRGQDVALRCDPISGHVSLFWYQQALGQGPEFLTYFQNEAQLDKSGLPSDRFFAERPEGSVSTLKIQRTQQEDSAVYLCASSPPGGHEQFFGPGTRLTVL.

This clonotype was seen repeatedly, ten times or more. V is TRBV7-2 and J is TRBJ1-3; D is uncertain. From germline, CDR1 is SGHTA and CDR2 FQGNSA. V lost 5 bases and J 2 bases, leaving 16 bases between the germline ends. This CDR3 is built from 16 residues. The CDR3 DNA sequence: TGTGCCAGCAGCCCCAATTTAGGGTTAGCTGGAAACACCATATATTTT. It codes for CASSPNLGLAGNTIYF.

With respect to this clonotype: A much larger clone lies one base from this, so it may be a read error. The chain combines TRBV5-1 with TRBJ2-7, with a weak D call TRBD1 (5 bases). V shed 1 base and J shed 2 bases, with 16 bases lying between them. Germline V lookup: CDR1 SGHRS, CDR2 YFSETQ. The CDR3 covers 16 residues. CDR3 protein: CASSLLWRQRTYEQYF. Here the CDR3 DNA reads TGCGCCAGCAGCTTGTTGTGGAGACAGAGAACCTACGAGCAGTACTTC.

This clonotype was seen many times. This sequence joins TRBV5-6 and TRBJ1-3, with D unclear. The CDR3 is 14 amino acids. Germline CDR1 and CDR2: SGHDT and YYEEEE. Between the trimmed V and J ends, which lost 1 base and 4 bases, there was a span of 9 bases. The CDR3 here is CASSLRGQGNTIYF. Here the CDR3 DNA reads TGTGCCAGCAGCTTGCGAGGGCAAGGAAACACCATATATTTT. Using reference TRBV5-6 and TRBJ1-3 for the parts outside the CDR3, the full variable domain is DAGVTQSPTHLIKTRGQQVTLRCSPKSGHDTVSWYQQALGQGPQFIFQYYEEEERQRGNFPDRFSGHQFPNYSSELNVNALLLGDSALYLCASSLRGQGNTIYFGEGSWLTVV.

The V gene is TRBV12-3 or TRBV12-4, the J gene TRBJ2-2; a weak D match, TRBD1 (6 bases). The CDR3 has 15 residues. With 1 base removed from V and 5 bases from J, the gap between germline ends came to 11 bases. CDR3 sequence reads: CASSLDRVITGELFF. The CDR3 DNA reads as TGTGCCAGCAGTTTAGACAGGGTGATAACCGGGGAGCTGTTTTTT.

In this sample, this clonotype turned up many times. The chain is built from TRBV10-3 and TRBJ1-6, with D possibly being TRBD1 (6 bases). The germline V gene encodes CDR1 ENHRY and CDR2 SYGVKD. CDR3 length: 21 amino acids. The germline V and J ends were trimmed by 2 bases and 0 bases, with 23 bases remaining between them. In nucleotides, the CDR3 is TGTGCCATCAGTGAGGAAGGGCCGACAGGTAGTGTTAGCTCCTATAATTCACCCCTCCACTTT. Amino acids: CAISEEGPTGSVSSYNSPLHF.

This clonotype turned up a few times. The rearrangement links TRBV5-1 to TRBJ2-3; 7 bases agree with TRBD1. Germline trimming cut 3 bases from V and 4 bases from J; bases unmatched to any gene: 11. The CDR3 is 16 residues long. Per germline, CDR1 SGHRS and CDR2 YFSETQ. This CDR3 reads CASSSGTAPEADTQYF. CDR3 nucleotides: TGCGCCAGCAGCTCTGGGACAGCCCCGGAGGCAGATACGCAGTATTTT.

On this clonotype itself: A read error may be the cause here, since a much bigger clone is one base away. The chain joins TRBV20-1 to TRBJ2-7; perhaps TRBD1 as D (6 bases). Germline-derived CDR1 and CDR2 are DFQATT and SNEGSKA (reference sequence). CDR3 length: 13 amino acids. The CDR3 spells CSARENRAYKQYF. CDR3 nucleotide sequence: TGCAGTGCTAGAGAAAACAGGGCCTACAAGCAGTACTTC.

The chain has TRBV11-3 and TRBJ2-3, with D perhaps assigned TRBD1 or TRBD2 (5 bases each). V was cut by 4 bases and J by 2 bases, with 13 bases left in between. The CDR3 is made up of 15 amino acids. Germline CDR1 SGHNT, CDR2 YENEEA. CDR3 DNA: TGTGCCAGCAGCTACGGGACCGCCGTCACAGATACGCAGTATTTT. This translates into CASSYGTAVTDTQYF.

This clonotype was detected ten times or more. This chain uses TRBV19 with TRBJ1-3, with D perhaps TRBD1 (5 bases). Per germline, CDR1 LNHDA and CDR2 SQIVND (reference sequence). With 2 bases removed from V and 1 base from J, the gap between germline ends came to 9 bases. The CDR3 contains 15 residues. The CDR3 sequence is CASSIMAGSGNTIYF. The CDR3 DNA follows: TGTGCCAGTAGTATAATGGCAGGGTCTGGAAACACCATATATTTT.

A few counts support this clonotype. The chain couples TRBV9 to TRBJ2-1, with D hard to call. Per the germline V gene, CDR1 is SGDLS and CDR2 is YYNGEE. There are 12 residues in the CDR3. The ends were cut back, 4 bases at V and 7 bases at J, with 9 bases in the middle. Here the CDR3 DNA reads TGTGCCAGCAGCCCATTAGGAAATGAGCAGTTCTTC. Amino acids: CASSPLGNEQFF.

The rearrangement uses TRBV6-4 and TRBJ2-3; 7 bases align to TRBD2. CDR3 length: 13 amino acids. Germline CDR1 MRHNA, CDR2 SNTAGT. The junction had 8 bases not matched to a gene; V was cut back by 9 bases and J by 5 bases. The CDR3 reads CASWTRAQDTQYF. CDR3 in DNA: TGTGCCAGTTGGACTAGGGCCCAAGATACGCAGTATTTT.

Ten or more counts support this clonotype. The chain joins TRBV5-1 to TRBJ2-3; 8 bases fit TRBD2. J was trimmed by 2 bases and V by 5 bases; bases with no gene match: 7. The CDR3 length is 15 residues. Germline-derived CDR1 and CDR2 are SGHRS and YFSETQ. The CDR3 coding sequence is TGCGCCAGCAGTCCAGGAGCGGGAGACACAGATACGCAGTATTTT. Its translation: CASSPGAGDTDTQYF.